Shown below are 4 T cell receptor beta chains from a single sample sequenced in a study of blood T cell repertoires in COVID-19. Assay used: immunoSEQ multiplex PCR; TCRdb lists only in-frame clones, some missing. The sample lists approximately 160,000 clones; about four fifths were seen once. Sequencing input: peripheral blood. The receptor set was obtained from a man in his forties or fifties who had recovered from COVID-19.

V is TRBV14 and J is TRBJ2-3; D might be TRBD1 (6 bases). This CDR3 has 15 amino acids. V was clipped by 5 bases and J by 2 bases, with 14 bases between them. Germline V gene sequence: CDR1 SGHDN, CDR2 FVKESK. CDR3 residues: CASSNGQTPTDTQYF. The CDR3 DNA reads as TGTGCCAGCAGCAATGGACAGACCCCCACAGATACGCAGTATTTT.

V gene TRBV9 combines with J gene TRBJ2-7, with TRBD1 identical over 8 bases. J lost 5 bases, V lost 3 bases, and 4 bases had no gene match. Per germline, CDR1 SGDLS and CDR2 YYNGEE. This CDR3 is 13 amino acids long. In nucleotides, the CDR3 is TGTGCCAGCAGCGAGACAGGGGAGCACGAGCAGTACTTC. It encodes CASSETGEHEQYF.

This clone showed up just once. The V call is TRBV30, the J call TRBJ2-7; no clear D. Germline CDR1 GTSNPN, CDR2 SVGIG (reference sequence). CDR3 length equals 14 residues. With 0 bases removed from V and 4 bases from J, the gap between germline ends came to 13 bases. CDR3 amino acids: CAWSVLDVGYEQYF. As DNA, the CDR3 is TGTGCCTGGAGTGTCCTAGACGTGGGTTACGAGCAGTACTTC.

This clone was counted between two and nine times. The CDR3 DNA reads TGTGCCAGCAGCCAGGCATCCGGGACTACGAATGAAAAACTGTTTTTT. Translation gives CASSQASGTTNEKLFF. The chain couples TRBV4-2 to TRBJ1-4, with a possible D match to TRBD1 (5 bases). There are 16 residues in the CDR3. V was trimmed by 3 bases and J by 5 bases, leaving 16 bases between them. Germline-derived CDR1 and CDR2 are LGHNA and YNFKEQ.